Shown below are 10 T cell receptor beta chains from a single sample sequenced in a study of identical twins. TCRdb used MiXCR to reprocess the 5' RACE reads, holding one entry per CDR3 protein. The sample records a few hundred thousand distinct CDR3 sequences, 13% to 15% being singletons. These data were also reused for a study on yellow fever vaccine responses in identical twins.

Sequencing input: CD4+ T cells sorted from blood. The source of these receptors is a woman younger than 30 in good health.

There are a few counts of this clonotype. The chain has TRBV11-2 and TRBJ2-2; TRBD1 matches at 9 bases. The germline V gene has CDR1 SGHAT and CDR2 FQNNGV. V shed 4 bases and J 6 bases; nucleotides not matched to a gene: 6. The CDR3 totals 15 residues. The CDR3: CASSSRTGEAGELFF. For the CDR3, the DNA is TGTGCCAGCAGCTCCAGGACAGGGGAAGCCGGGGAGCTGTTTTTT. Using reference TRBV11-2 and TRBJ2-2 for the parts outside the CDR3, the full variable domain is EAGVAQSPRYKIIEKRQSVAFWCNPISGHATLYWYQQILGQGPKLLIQFQNNGVVDDSQLPKDRFSAERLKGVDSTLKIQPAKLEDSAVYLCASSSRTGEAGELFFGEGSRLTVL.

The V call is TRBV11-2, the J call TRBJ2-7, with TRBD2 as a possible D gene (6 bases). Germline V gene sequence: CDR1 SGHAT, CDR2 FQNNGV. V lost 1 base to trimming and J lost 5 bases, with 15 bases between them. This CDR3 comprises 15 residues. The chain's CDR3 is CASSLGTNALHEQYV. Written as DNA, the CDR3 is TGTGCCAGCAGCTTAGGGACTAACGCCCTACACGAGCAGTACGTC.

The rearrangement links TRBV6-1 to TRBJ2-1, with D possibly matching TRBD2 (6 bases). This CDR3 contains 15 residues. The V end lost 6 bases, the J end lost 4 bases, and 16 bases lay between the germline ends. Per the germline V gene, CDR1 is MNHNS and CDR2 is SASEGT. The CDR3 DNA follows: TGTGCCAGCAGATCCACTAGCTTGGGTTACAATGAGCAGTTCTTC. Translating it yields CASRSTSLGYNEQFF.

The rearrangement uses TRBV5-1 and TRBJ2-1, with TRBD1 matching 9 bases. Per germline, CDR1 SGHRS and CDR2 YFSETQ. Trimming cost V 5 bases and J 2 bases; bases outside gene matches: 5. This CDR3 has 15 amino acids. As DNA, the CDR3 is TGCGCCAGCAGGGCCGGGACAGGGCCCTACAATGAGCAGTTCTTC. Its protein is CASRAGTGPYNEQFF.

This clonotype has ten or more counts. V and J are TRBV4-2 and TRBJ2-1, with 7 bases that match TRBD1. In germline, CDR1 is LGHNA, CDR2 YNFKEQ. This CDR3 has 16 amino acids. V lost 2 bases to trimming and J lost 0 bases; unmatched junction nucleotides: 4. The CDR3 spells CASSQIDRVSYNEQFF. The DNA of the CDR3 is TGTGCCAGCAGCCAAATCGACAGGGTCTCCTACAATGAGCAGTTCTTC.

This clonotype was detected a few times. The gene calls are TRBV9 and TRBJ2-1; TRBD2 aligns across 16 bases. The CDR3 totals 20 residues. CDR1 is SGDLS and CDR2 is YYNGEE in the germline V gene. The junction had 13 bases not matched to a gene; V was cut back by 0 bases and J by 7 bases. The CDR3 here is CASSVVAAGTSGGAQNEQFF. The CDR3 nucleotides read TGTGCCAGCAGCGTAGTCGCTGCCGGGACTAGCGGGGGGGCCCAGAATGAGCAGTTCTTC.

This clonotype was seen a few times. The V gene is TRBV28, the J gene TRBJ2-7; TRBD1 aligns across 7 bases. The germline CDR1 and CDR2 sequences are MDHEN and SYDVKM. V was pared by 5 bases and J by 1 base, with 5 bases of the junction left unmatched. The CDR3 has 14 residues. The CDR3 DNA is TGTGCCAGCAGTGAGACAGGGAGATCCTACGAGCAGTACTTC. Translating gives CASSETGRSYEQYF. The full variable domain, rest sourced from reference TRBV28 and TRBJ2-7, is DVKVTQSSRYLVKRTGEKVFLECVQDMDHENMFWYRQDPGLGLRLIYFSYDVKMKEKGDIPEGYSVSREKKERFSLILESASTNQTSMYLCASSETGRSYEQYFGPGTRLTVT.

The rearrangement uses TRBV11-2 and TRBJ2-3, with 9 bases identical to TRBD1. With V trimmed by 4 bases and J by 0 bases, 14 bases remained unmatched. Germline V gene data show CDR1 as SGHAT and CDR2 as FQNNGV. The CDR3 sequence is 19 residues long. This CDR3 is CASSSGRTGVVTSTDTQYF. The CDR3 DNA reads as TGTGCCAGCAGCTCCGGTCGGACAGGGGTCGTAACTAGCACAGATACGCAGTATTTT. Looking up the rest from reference TRBV11-2 and TRBJ2-3 gives the full variable domain: EAGVAQSPRYKIIEKRQSVAFWCNPISGHATLYWYQQILGQGPKLLIQFQNNGVVDDSQLPKDRFSAERLKGVDSTLKIQPAKLEDSAVYLCASSSGRTGVVTSTDTQYFGPGTRLTVL.

This clonotype was observed a few times. This sequence joins TRBV18 and TRBJ2-3, with TRBD2 as a possible D gene (6 bases). CDR1 and CDR2 (germline): KGHSH, LQKENI. The CDR3 has 16 amino acids. V was pared by 2 bases and J by 1 base, with 13 bases between. The CDR3 DNA is TGTGCCAGCTCACCAATCAATAGCGGAGGCACAGATACGCAGTATTTT. Translation: CASSPINSGGTDTQYF.

This clonotype was counted between two and nine times. The chain employs TRBV9 and TRBJ2-7; 9 bases align to TRBD1. This CDR3 has 14 amino acids. The germline CDR1 and CDR2 sequences are SGDLS and YYNGEE. V shed 2 bases and J 9 bases; nucleotides not matched to a gene: 9. The CDR3 DNA reads TGTGCCAGCAGCGTCGGGGACAGGGAAACGCGGCAGTACTTC. Protein: CASSVGDRETRQYF.